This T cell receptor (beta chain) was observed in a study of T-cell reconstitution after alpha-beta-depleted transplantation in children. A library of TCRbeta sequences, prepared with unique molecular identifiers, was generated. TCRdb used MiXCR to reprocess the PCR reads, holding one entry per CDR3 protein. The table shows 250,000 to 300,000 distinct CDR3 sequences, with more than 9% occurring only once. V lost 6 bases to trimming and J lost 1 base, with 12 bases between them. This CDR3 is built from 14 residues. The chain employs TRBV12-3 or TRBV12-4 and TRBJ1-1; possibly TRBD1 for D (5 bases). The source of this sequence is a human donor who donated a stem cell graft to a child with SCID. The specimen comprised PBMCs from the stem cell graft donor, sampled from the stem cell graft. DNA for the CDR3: TGTGCCAGCAGCCGAGGAGGGGCGAACACTGAAGCTTTCTTT. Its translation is CASSRGGANTEAFF.